The clone carrying this TCR beta chain was picked up one time. MiXCR was run by TCRdb on the RT-PCR reads, yielding one entry per CDR3 protein. The table lists some 90,000 distinct CDR3 sequences, under 50% of them singletons. CDR3 length: 15 amino acids. Trimming pared 0 bases from V and 9 bases from J, leaving 15 bases between. From germline, CDR1 is SGHDN and CDR2 FVKESK. The data were obtained in a study of patients and donors after allogeneic stem cell transplantation. The gene calls are TRBV14 and TRBJ2-1; D unclear. The sample was blood, either unsorted or a sorted T cell fraction (not recorded which). The receptor was derived from a human donor who was either an allogeneic HSCT recipient or a stem cell or donor lymphocyte infusion donor (not recorded which). It is not recorded whose cells these are; they may come from a transplant donor. This CDR3 is CASSQEPLSYGEQFF. The CDR3, as DNA: TGTGCCAGCAGCCAAGAACCGCTTAGCTACGGTGAGCAGTTCTTC.